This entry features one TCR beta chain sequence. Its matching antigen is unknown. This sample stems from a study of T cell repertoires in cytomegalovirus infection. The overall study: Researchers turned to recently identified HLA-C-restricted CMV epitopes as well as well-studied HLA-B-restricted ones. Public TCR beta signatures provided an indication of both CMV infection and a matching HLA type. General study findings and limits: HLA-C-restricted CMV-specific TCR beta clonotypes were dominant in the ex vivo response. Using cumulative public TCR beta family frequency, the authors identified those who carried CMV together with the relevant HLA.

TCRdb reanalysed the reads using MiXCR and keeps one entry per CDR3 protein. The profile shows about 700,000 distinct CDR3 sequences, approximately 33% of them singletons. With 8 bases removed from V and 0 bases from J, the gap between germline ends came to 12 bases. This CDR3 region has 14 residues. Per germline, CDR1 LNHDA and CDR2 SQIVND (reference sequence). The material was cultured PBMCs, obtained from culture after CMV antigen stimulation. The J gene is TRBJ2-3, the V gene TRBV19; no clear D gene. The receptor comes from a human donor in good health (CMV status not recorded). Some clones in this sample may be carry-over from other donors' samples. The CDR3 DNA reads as TGTGCCAGTCGAAGAGAACTAAGCACAGATACGCAGTATTTT. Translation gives CASRRELSTDTQYF.